The rows below give T cell receptor beta chains drawn from one sample of a study of blood T cells in healthy people across ages. TCRdb fed the 5' RACE reads into MiXCR, producing one record per CDR3 protein. The top ten hold roughly two fifths of the sample, which has hundreds of thousands of distinct CDR3 sequences, about 55% seen once. Sequenced input: blood. These receptors all come from a man older than 75 in good health. The CDR3 runs from the conserved cysteine through the conserved F or W. D genes are given only for firm matches. The size field is filled for only some rows; it gives once, few, many or a size class.

abundance,d_gene,v_gene,j_gene,CDR3aa,CDR3nt
NA,TRBD2,TRBV6-6,TRBJ2-1,CASSKGLAGPGEQFF,TGTGCCAGCAGTAAAGGACTAGCCGGCCCGGGTGAGCAGTTCTTC
many,NA,TRBV4-2,TRBJ2-5,CASSQDYQETQYF,TGTGCCAGCAGCCAAGACTACCAAGAGACCCAGTACTTC
NA,NA,TRBV29-1,TRBJ1-1,CSVEKREGTEAFF,TGCAGCGTTGAAAAAAGGGAAGGGACTGAAGCTTTCTTT
NA,NA,TRBV5-1,TRBJ2-7,CASSFRDGAYEQYF,TGCGCCAGCAGTTTCCGGGACGGAGCCTACGAGCAGTACTTC
NA,TRBD2,TRBV29-1,TRBJ2-1,CSVEVVAGGVYNEQFF,TGCAGCGTTGAAGTTGTGGCGGGAGGGGTATACAATGAGCAGTTCTTC
NA,TRBD1,TRBV7-2,TRBJ2-5,CASSFLTGQETQYF,TGTGCCAGCAGCTTTTTGACAGGGCAGGAGACCCAGTACTTC
NA,NA,TRBV20-1,TRBJ2-1,CSARDLTEYYNEQFF,TGCAGTGCTAGAGATCTTACAGAGTACTACAATGAGCAGTTCTTC
once,NA,TRBV25-1,TRBJ2-7,CATKRIKISGPYEQYF,TGTGCCACAAAAAGGATAAAAATCAGCGGCCCCTACGAGCAGTACTTC
NA,NA,TRBV10-2,TRBJ2-7,CASGRDEIYEQYF,TGCGCCAGCGGCCGGGACGAAATCTACGAGCAGTACTTC
NA,NA,TRBV10-3,TRBJ1-1,CAVSGQQNTEAFF,TGTGCCGTCAGCGGACAGCAGAACACTGAAGCTTTCTTT
NA,TRBD2,TRBV7-2,TRBJ2-7,CASSLNVRLAEGDYEQYF,TGTGCCAGCAGCTTAAACGTCCGACTAGCGGAAGGGGACTACGAGCAGTACTTC
few,NA,TRBV20-1,TRBJ2-3,CSARGYRVPDTQYF,TGCAGTGCTAGAGGCTACAGGGTCCCAGATACGCAGTATTTT
NA,NA,TRBV29-1,TRBJ2-7,CSVRRGRHEQYF,TGCAGCGTACGTCGAGGGAGGCATGAGCAGTACTTC
few,NA,TRBV20-1,TRBJ2-3,CSAKPPDRNYAYF,TGCAGTGCTAAGCCCCCAGACAGAAATTACGCGTATTTT
few,NA,TRBV7-2,TRBJ2-5,CASSLWGEETQYF,TGTGCCAGCAGCTTGTGGGGGGAAGAGACCCAGTACTTC
NA,TRBD2,TRBV12-3/TRBV12-4,TRBJ2-1,CASRLSGRGEQFF,TGTGCCAGCAGGCTTAGCGGGAGGGGTGAGCAGTTCTTC
NA,TRBD2,TRBV2,TRBJ2-7,CASSSLATSSYEQYF,TGTGCCAGCAGTTCACTAGCGACCAGCTCCTACGAGCAGTACTTC
NA,TRBD1,TRBV29-1,TRBJ1-2,CSDRTGDGYTF,TGCAGCGACAGGACAGGGGACGGCTACACCTTC
NA,NA,TRBV29-1,TRBJ2-1,CSGGYMNEQFF,TGCAGCGGCGGATATATGAATGAGCAGTTCTTC
NA,NA,TRBV7-3,TRBJ2-1,CASSRAGDLGNEQFF,TGTGCCAGCAGTCGGGCAGGAGACCTGGGGAATGAGCAGTTCTTC
few,NA,TRBV12-3/TRBV12-4,TRBJ1-6,CASSFTGGSNSPLHF,TGTGCCAGCAGTTTCACGGGGGGGAGTAATTCACCCCTCCACTTT
NA,NA,TRBV7-2,TRBJ2-1,CASSRRGTNSYNEQFF,TGTGCCAGCAGCCGTCGGGGGACCAACTCCTACAATGAGCAGTTCTTC
NA,TRBD2,TRBV28,TRBJ2-7,CASSLGGRSSYEQYF,TGTGCCAGCAGTTTGGGCGGGAGGAGCTCCTACGAGCAGTACTTC
NA,NA,TRBV29-1,TRBJ1-5,CSVGGGLGQPQHF,TGCAGCGTTGGAGGCGGTCTAGGACAGCCCCAGCATTTT
few,TRBD1,TRBV20-1,TRBJ2-5,CSATGQGRWETQYF,TGCAGTGCAACGGGACAGGGGAGGTGGGAGACCCAGTACTTC
few,NA,TRBV20-1,TRBJ2-5,CSARLDQETQYF,TGCAGTGCTAGATTGGACCAAGAGACCCAGTACTTC
NA,NA,TRBV12-3/TRBV12-4,TRBJ2-5,CASRRTGTPTQYF,TGTGCCAGCAGGCGCACCGGGACACCGACCCAGTACTTC
NA,NA,TRBV20-1,TRBJ1-1,CSASGLMNTEAFF,TGCAGTGCTTCGGGCCTGATGAACACTGAAGCTTTCTTT
NA,TRBD2,TRBV3-1,TRBJ2-7,CASSQDGLAGAEGSEQYF,TGTGCCAGCAGCCAAGATGGACTAGCGGGAGCGGAGGGCTCCGAGCAGTACTTC
NA,NA,TRBV6-2/TRBV6-3,TRBJ2-3,CASSTFSGGHRYAYF,TGTGCCAGCAGTACCTTCTCCGGCGGGCACAGATACGCGTATTTT
few,TRBD1,TRBV20-1,TRBJ2-5,CSAPRQGVETQYF,TGCAGTGCTCCCCGACAGGGGGTGGAGACCCAGTACTTC
NA,NA,TRBV3-1,TRBJ1-5,CASSRADQPQHF,TGTGCCAGCAGCCGGGCCGATCAGCCCCAGCATTTT
NA,NA,TRBV6-1,TRBJ2-7,CASATGNYEQYF,TGTGCCAGCGCTACAGGAAACTACGAGCAGTACTTC
NA,NA,TRBV5-1,TRBJ2-5,CASRADISETQYF,TGCGCCAGCAGGGCGGACATTTCAGAGACCCAGTACTTC
NA,NA,TRBV12-5,TRBJ2-1,CASAQQGIGEQFF,TGTGCTAGTGCCCAACAGGGAATCGGTGAGCAGTTCTTC
NA,NA,TRBV20-1,TRBJ2-1,CSAPGERRLSYNEQFF,TGCAGTGCCCCGGGGGAGCGCCGACTTTCCTACAATGAGCAGTTCTTC
few,NA,TRBV14,TRBJ2-7,CASSHPASYEQYF,TGTGCCAGCAGCCACCCCGCCTCCTACGAGCAGTACTTC
once,NA,TRBV7-2,TRBJ2-1,CASSLVATAYNEQFF,TGTGCCAGCAGCTTAGTGGCGACGGCCTACAATGAGCAGTTCTTC
NA,NA,TRBV12-3/TRBV12-4,TRBJ2-7,CASSVEGALREQYF,TGTGCCAGCAGTGTAGAAGGGGCCTTAAGGGAGCAGTACTTC
few,NA,TRBV7-9,TRBJ1-5,CASSRYSDQPQHF,TGTGCCAGCAGCCGCTACAGCGATCAGCCCCAGCATTTT
NA,TRBD1,TRBV20-1,TRBJ1-5,CSARTGPGRPQHF,TGCAGTGCAAGGACAGGGCCGGGGAGGCCCCAGCATTTT
NA,TRBD1,TRBV7-9,TRBJ2-5,CASSNTQGPAEYLQETQYF,TGTGCCAGCAGCAATACACAGGGGCCCGCCGAATATCTCCAAGAGACCCAGTACTTC
NA,TRBD1,TRBV9,TRBJ2-7,CASSVDGTGLVYEQYF,TGTGCCAGCAGCGTAGACGGGACAGGGCTTGTCTACGAGCAGTACTTC
NA,NA,TRBV7-3,TRBJ1-2,CASSLEEGHGYTF,TGTGCCAGCAGTCTCGAGGAGGGGCACGGCTACACCTTC
few,NA,TRBV20-1,TRBJ1-2,CTMLGAGESRGYTF,TGCACTATGCTTGGGGCAGGGGAATCTCGTGGCTACACCTTC
NA,TRBD1,TRBV6-1,TRBJ1-5,CASSDGTGVRNQPQHF,TGTGCCAGCAGTGACGGCACAGGGGTAAGAAATCAGCCCCAGCATTTT
few,TRBD1,TRBV7-9,TRBJ1-2,CASSLGRAGQLYGYTF,TGTGCCAGCAGCTTGGGTCGGGCGGGACAGCTCTATGGCTACACCTTC
NA,NA,TRBV12-3/TRBV12-4,TRBJ2-3,CASSEGAWSGSNRYAYF,TGTGCCAGCAGTGAGGGGGCGTGGAGCGGGAGTAACAGATACGCGTATTTT
NA,NA,TRBV29-1,TRBJ2-7,CSVAQGRYEQYF,TGCAGCGTTGCACAGGGGAGGTACGAGCAGTACTTC
NA,TRBD1,TRBV5-1,TRBJ2-5,CAGSIGTARQETQYF,TGCGCCGGCAGCATCGGGACAGCAAGGCAGGAGACCCAGTACTTC
NA,TRBD2,TRBV7-2,TRBJ2-1,CASSLPGIAGLNEQFF,TGTGCCAGCAGCCTCCCGGGGATAGCGGGACTTAATGAGCAGTTCTTC
NA,NA,TRBV12-3/TRBV12-4,TRBJ2-7,CASSPGRLAYEQYF,TGTGCCAGCAGCCCGGGACGCCTAGCCTACGAGCAGTACTTC
NA,TRBD1,TRBV5-1,TRBJ2-1,CASSFSWTGSSKFF,TGCGCCAGCAGCTTCAGTTGGACAGGGTCCTCGAAGTTCTTC
NA,NA,TRBV5-1,TRBJ2-1,CASSRKGYNEQFF,TGCGCCAGCAGCCGAAAAGGGTACAATGAGCAGTTCTTC
NA,TRBD1,TRBV4-2,TRBJ1-2,CASSQDRGQGYGYTF,TGTGCCAGCAGCCAAGATAGGGGACAGGGTTACGGCTACACCTTC
NA,TRBD2,TRBV6-4,TRBJ2-3,CASSDGRTPDTQYF,TGTGCCAGCAGCGACGGGAGGACGCCAGATACGCAGTATTTT
NA,NA,TRBV29-1,TRBJ1-2,CSVGTYGYGYTF,TGCAGCGTAGGGACATACGGCTATGGCTACACCTTC
NA,TRBD1,TRBV20-1,TRBJ1-5,CSASPGQENQPQHF,TGCAGTGCTAGTCCGGGACAGGAGAATCAGCCCCAGCATTTT
NA,TRBD2,TRBV28,TRBJ2-7,CASSTKREIYEQYF,TGTGCCAGCAGCACTAAGCGGGAGATTTACGAGCAGTACTTC
NA,TRBD1,TRBV3-1,TRBJ2-4,CASSHRDRGTKNIQYF,TGTGCCAGCAGCCACCGGGACAGGGGGACCAAAAACATTCAGTACTTC